This is a list of T cell receptor beta chains from one sample in a study of regulatory T cells in long-lasting Graves disease. Each CDR3 protein is one row after TCRdb ran MiXCR on the multiplex PCR reads. The repertoire has about 470,000 distinct CDR3 sequences, under 25% of them found once; the top ten carry 7% to 10%. Here the sequenced sample was peripheral blood mononuclear cells (PBMCs), taken when the disease was refractory, from a patient treated with antithyroid drugs. The source of these receptors is a female donor with Graves disease. CDR3s include the opening cysteine and the closing phenylalanine or tryptophan. The D gene is left open where the match is weak. Size values are once, few and many counts, or a class for expanded clones, and some rows have none.

D gene	V gene	J gene	clone size	CDR3 length	CDR3 protein	CDR3 DNA
.	TRBV11-2	TRBJ2-3	.	15	CASSPKLLTPDTQYF	TGTGCCAGCAGCCCAAAGTTGCTCACCCCGGATACGCAGTATTTT
TRBD1	TRBV7-8	TRBJ1-2	.	17	CASSRGTGGSRGYGCTF	TGTGCCAGCAGCCGGGGGACAGGGGGCTCCCGTGGCTATGGCTGCACCTTC
TRBD2	TRBV20-1	TRBJ2-1	.	12	CSETSGRNEQFF	TGCAGTGAGACTAGCGGGAGAAATGAGCAGTTCTTC
TRBD2	TRBV19	TRBJ2-2	.	16	CASRRLAGENTGELFF	TGTGCCAGTAGACGACTAGCGGGAGAGAACACCGGGGAGCTGTTTTTT
TRBD2	TRBV6-5	TRBJ2-7	.	16	CASSYSIAGDVYEQYF	TGTGCCAGCAGTTACTCGATAGCGGGAGATGTCTACGAGCAGTACTTC
.	TRBV3-1	TRBJ1-3	few	16	CASSLAGLHSGNTIYF	TGTGCCAGCAGCCTGGCAGGGCTCCACTCTGGAAACACCATATATTTT
TRBD2	TRBV7-3	TRBJ2-2	many	15	CASSFGTRRAGELFF	TGTGCCAGCAGCTTTGGGACTAGACGTGCCGGGGAGCTGTTTTTT
TRBD1	TRBV20-1	TRBJ2-7	few	13	CSAQTGPSYEQYF	TGCAGTGCCCAGACAGGGCCTTCCTACGAGCAGTACTTC
.	TRBV7-9	TRBJ2-2	few	13	CASSFLASGELFF	TGTGCCAGCAGCTTCCTAGCGTCCGGGGAGCTGTTTTTT
.	TRBV29-1	TRBJ1-1	many	12	CSVDRGGTEAFF	TGCAGCGTTGACAGGGGTGGCACTGAAGCTTTCTTT
.	TRBV30	TRBJ1-2	few	14	CAWSAATVNYGYTF	TGTGCCTGGAGTGCGGCTACAGTAAACTATGGCTACACCTTC
TRBD1	TRBV14	TRBJ2-7	.	16	CVSSQGIVGTGAEQYF	TGTGTCAGCAGCCAAGGCATAGTTGGGACAGGGGCCGAGCAGTACTTC
TRBD2	TRBV27	TRBJ2-1	.	19	CASSLLSLSWGGRGDEQFF	TGTGCCAGCAGTTTACTATCTCTTTCATGGGGCGGGAGGGGGGATGAGCAGTTCTTC
.	TRBV7-9	TRBJ2-5	.	14	CASSLVGPSTTQYF	TGTGCCAGCAGCTTAGTAGGACCGTCAACGACCCAGTACTTC
TRBD2	TRBV5-1	TRBJ2-2	.	16	CASSFYAAGRTGELFF	TGCGCCAGCAGCTTTTACGCAGCGGGGCGCACCGGGGAGCTGTTTTTT
.	TRBV28	TRBJ1-1	many	14	CASSSGGPSTEAFF	TGTGCCAGCAGTTCGGGGGGGCCGAGCACTGAAGCTTTCTTT
TRBD1	TRBV7-9	TRBJ1-3	few	17	CASSPRDRGGSGNTIYF	TGTGCCAGCAGCCCCCGGGACAGGGGAGGATCTGGAAACACCATATATTTT
.	TRBV7-9	TRBJ2-1	.	14	CASSLAAASNEQFF	TGTGCCAGCAGCTTAGCGGCCGCATCCAATGAGCAGTTCTTC
.	TRBV24-1	TRBJ2-2	many	15	CATSDVRQDTGELFF	TGTGCCACCAGTGACGTCCGACAGGACACCGGGGAGCTGTTTTTT
.	TRBV20-1	TRBJ2-5	many	11	CSALHQETQYF	TGCAGTGCCCTCCACCAAGAGACCCAGTACTTC
TRBD1	TRBV12-3/TRBV12-4	TRBJ1-1	many	14	CASSIRGGGTEAFF	TGTGCCAGCAGTATCAGGGGGGGAGGCACTGAAGCTTTCTTT
TRBD2	TRBV11-2	TRBJ2-4	many	13	CASSRTAGDIQYF	TGTGCCAGCAGCCGGACGGCGGGGGACATTCAGTACTTC
.	TRBV29-1	TRBJ1-5	many	12	CSVEEGNQPQHF	TGCAGCGTTGAAGAGGGGAATCAGCCCCAGCATTTT
.	TRBV4-1	TRBJ1-5	.	13	CASSQEEGQPQHF	TGCGCCAGCAGCCAAGAAGAAGGTCAGCCCCAGCATTTT
.	TRBV5-1	TRBJ1-2	.	17	CASSLGPQGRANYGYTF	TGCGCCAGCAGCTTGGGCCCCCAGGGGCGAGCGAACTATGGCTACACCTTC
.	TRBV3-1	TRBJ2-3	.	14	CASSQGRSTDTQYF	TGTGCCAGCAGCCAAGGCCGTAGCACAGATACGCAGTATTTT
.	TRBV7-9	TRBJ2-5	many	15	CASSLATGTQETQYF	TGTGCCAGCAGCTTAGCGACCGGGACCCAAGAGACCCAGTACTTC
TRBD1	TRBV7-9	TRBJ2-7	.	16	CASSFPGTGGDSEQYF	TGTGCCAGCAGCTTCCCCGGGACAGGGGGTGATTCCGAGCAGTACTTC
TRBD1	TRBV20-1	TRBJ1-2	many	16	CSARLGRDREGYGYTF	TGCAGTGCTAGACTGGGTCGGGACAGGGAAGGCTATGGCTACACCTTC
TRBD2	TRBV12-5	TRBJ2-1	.	15	CASAIGAGVSNEQFF	TGTGCTAGTGCCATCGGAGCGGGAGTATCCAATGAGCAGTTCTTC
.	TRBV29-1	TRBJ1-2	.	11	CSVDEGSGYTF	TGCAGCGTTGATGAAGGGAGTGGCTACACCTTC
.	TRBV28	TRBJ1-2	many	14	CASRTDSMAYGYTF	TGTGCCAGCAGAACGGACAGCATGGCCTATGGCTACACCTTC